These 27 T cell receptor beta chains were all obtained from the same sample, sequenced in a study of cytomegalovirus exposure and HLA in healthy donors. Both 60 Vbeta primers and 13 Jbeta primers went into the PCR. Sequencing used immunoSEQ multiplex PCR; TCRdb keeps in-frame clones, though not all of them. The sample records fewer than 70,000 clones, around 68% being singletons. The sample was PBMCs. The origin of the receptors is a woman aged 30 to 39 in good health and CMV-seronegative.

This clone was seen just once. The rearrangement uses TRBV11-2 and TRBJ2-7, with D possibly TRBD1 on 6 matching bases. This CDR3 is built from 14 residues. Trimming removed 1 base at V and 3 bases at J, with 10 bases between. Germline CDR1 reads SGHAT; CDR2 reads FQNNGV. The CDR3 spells CASSLGQGRYEQYF. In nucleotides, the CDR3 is TGTGCCAGCAGCTTAGGGCAGGGGCGCTACGAGCAGTACTTC.

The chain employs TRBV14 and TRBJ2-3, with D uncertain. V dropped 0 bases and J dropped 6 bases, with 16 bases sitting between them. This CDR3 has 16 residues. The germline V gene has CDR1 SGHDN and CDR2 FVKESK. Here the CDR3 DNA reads TGTGCCAGCAGCCAAGATTCCACCACACCCGGGGATACGCAGTATTTT. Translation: CASSQDSTTPGDTQYF. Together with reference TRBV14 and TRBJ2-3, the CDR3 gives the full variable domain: EAGVTQFPSHSVIEKGQTVTLRCDPISGHDNLYWYRRVMGKEIKFLLHFVKESKQDESGMPNNRFLAERTGGTYSTLKVQPAELEDSGVYFCASSQDSTTPGDTQYFGPGTRLTVL.

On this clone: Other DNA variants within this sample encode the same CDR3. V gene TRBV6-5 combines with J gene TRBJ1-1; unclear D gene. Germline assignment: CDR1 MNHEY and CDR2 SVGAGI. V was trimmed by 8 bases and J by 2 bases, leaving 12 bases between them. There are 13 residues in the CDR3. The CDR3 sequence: CASRWRPNTEAFF. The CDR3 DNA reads TGTGCCAGCCGTTGGAGGCCTAACACTGAAGCTTTCTTT.

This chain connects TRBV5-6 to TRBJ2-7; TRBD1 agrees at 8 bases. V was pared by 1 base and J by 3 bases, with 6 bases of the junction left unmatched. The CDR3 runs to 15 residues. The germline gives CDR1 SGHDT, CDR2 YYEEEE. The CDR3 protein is CASSLSPGGNYEQYF. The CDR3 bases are TGTGCCAGCAGCTTGTCGCCAGGGGGCAACTACGAGCAGTACTTC.

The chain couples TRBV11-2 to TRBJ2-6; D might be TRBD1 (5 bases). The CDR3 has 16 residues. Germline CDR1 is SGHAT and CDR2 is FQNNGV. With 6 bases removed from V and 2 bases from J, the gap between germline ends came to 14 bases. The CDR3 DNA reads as TGTGCCAGCAGTAAAACAGGCTCAGCTGGGGCCAACGTCCTGACTTTC. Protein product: CASSKTGSAGANVLTF.

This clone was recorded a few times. CDR3 sequence reads: CASIGGGAPNEKLFF. The CDR3 DNA sequence: TGTGCCAGCATCGGGGGAGGGGCGCCTAATGAAAAACTGTTTTTT. The J gene is TRBJ1-4, the V gene TRBV6-5; D possibly corresponds to TRBD1 (5 bases). The germline CDR1 and CDR2 sequences are MNHEY and SVGAGI. The CDR3 runs 15 residues. Between the trimmed V and J ends, which lost 7 bases and 3 bases, there was a span of 15 bases.

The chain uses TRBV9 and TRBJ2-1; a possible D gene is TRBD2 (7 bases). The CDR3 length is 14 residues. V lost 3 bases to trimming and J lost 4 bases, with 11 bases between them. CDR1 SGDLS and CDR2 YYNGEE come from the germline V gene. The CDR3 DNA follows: TGTGCCAGCAGCGCCGGGGGGCCTTACAATGAGCAGTTCTTC. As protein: CASSAGGPYNEQFF.

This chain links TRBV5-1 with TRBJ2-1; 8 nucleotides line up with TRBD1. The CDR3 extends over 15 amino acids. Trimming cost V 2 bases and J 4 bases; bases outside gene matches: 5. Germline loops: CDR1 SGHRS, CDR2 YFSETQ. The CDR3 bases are TGCGCCAGCAGCTTCTTACAGGGGGATTACAATGAGCAGTTCTTC. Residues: CASSFLQGDYNEQFF.

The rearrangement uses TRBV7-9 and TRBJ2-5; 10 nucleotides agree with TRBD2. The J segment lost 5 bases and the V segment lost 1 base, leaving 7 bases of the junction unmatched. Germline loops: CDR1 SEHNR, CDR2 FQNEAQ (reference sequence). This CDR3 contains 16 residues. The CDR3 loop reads CASSLVASGGKETQYF. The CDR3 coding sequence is TGTGCCAGCAGCTTAGTGGCTAGCGGGGGAAAGGAGACCCAGTACTTC.

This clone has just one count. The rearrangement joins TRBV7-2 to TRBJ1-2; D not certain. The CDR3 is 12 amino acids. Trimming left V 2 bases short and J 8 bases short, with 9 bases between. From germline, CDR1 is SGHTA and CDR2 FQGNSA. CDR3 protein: CASSLRLQGYTF. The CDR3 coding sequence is TGTGCCAGCAGCTTAAGATTACAGGGCTACACCTTC.

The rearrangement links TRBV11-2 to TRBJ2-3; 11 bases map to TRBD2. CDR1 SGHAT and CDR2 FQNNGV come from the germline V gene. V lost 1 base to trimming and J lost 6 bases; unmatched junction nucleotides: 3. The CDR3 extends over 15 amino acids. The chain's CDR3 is CASSLGASGGDTQYF. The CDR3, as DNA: TGTGCCAGCAGCTTAGGGGCTAGCGGGGGGGATACGCAGTATTTT.

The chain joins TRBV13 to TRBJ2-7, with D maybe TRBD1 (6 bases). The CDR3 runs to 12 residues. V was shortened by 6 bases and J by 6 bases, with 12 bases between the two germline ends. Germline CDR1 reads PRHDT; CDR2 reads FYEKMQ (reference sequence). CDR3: CASRLDRSEQYF. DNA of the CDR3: TGTGCCAGCAGACTCGACAGGTCCGAGCAGTACTTC.

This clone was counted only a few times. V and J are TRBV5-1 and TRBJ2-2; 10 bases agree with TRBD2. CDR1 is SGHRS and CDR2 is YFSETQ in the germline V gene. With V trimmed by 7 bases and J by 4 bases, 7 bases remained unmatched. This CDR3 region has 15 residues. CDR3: CASGPSGGPTGELFF. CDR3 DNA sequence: TGCGCCAGCGGTCCTAGCGGGGGACCCACCGGGGAGCTGTTTTTT. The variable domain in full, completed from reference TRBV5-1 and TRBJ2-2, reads KAGVTQTPRYLIKTRGQQVTLSCSPISGHRSVSWYQQTPGQGLQFLFEYFSETQRNKGNFPGRFSGRQFSNSRSEMNVSTLELGDSALYLCASGPSGGPTGELFFGEGSRLTVL.

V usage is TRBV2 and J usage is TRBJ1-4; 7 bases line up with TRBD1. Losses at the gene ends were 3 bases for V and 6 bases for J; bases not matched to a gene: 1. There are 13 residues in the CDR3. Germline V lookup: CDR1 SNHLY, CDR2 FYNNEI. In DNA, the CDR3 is TGTGCCAGCAGTGACAGGGGGGATGAAAAACTGTTTTTT. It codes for CASSDRGDEKLFF.

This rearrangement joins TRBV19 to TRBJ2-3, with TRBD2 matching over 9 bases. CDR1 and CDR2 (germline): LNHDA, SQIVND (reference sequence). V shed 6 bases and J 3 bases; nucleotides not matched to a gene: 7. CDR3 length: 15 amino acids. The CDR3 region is CASRPGLASTDTQYF. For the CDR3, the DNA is TGTGCCAGTAGGCCGGGACTAGCTTCGACAGATACGCAGTATTTT.

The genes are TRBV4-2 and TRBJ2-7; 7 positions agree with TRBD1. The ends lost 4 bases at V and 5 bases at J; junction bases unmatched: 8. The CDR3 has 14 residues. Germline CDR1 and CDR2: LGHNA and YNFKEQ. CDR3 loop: CASSPGTDFDEQYF. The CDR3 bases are TGTGCCAGCAGCCCCGGGACAGATTTCGACGAGCAGTACTTC.

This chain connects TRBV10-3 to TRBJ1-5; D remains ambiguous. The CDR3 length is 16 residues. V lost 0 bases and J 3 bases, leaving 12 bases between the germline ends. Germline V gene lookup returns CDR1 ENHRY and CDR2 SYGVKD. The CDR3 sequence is CAISESDGMHNQPQHF. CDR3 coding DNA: TGTGCCATCAGTGAGTCGGACGGGATGCACAATCAGCCCCAGCATTTT.

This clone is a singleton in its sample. The CDR3, as DNA: TGTGCCAGCAGCTTAGAAAGGAGCCAGCCCCAGCATTTT. Amino acid sequence: CASSLERSQPQHF. The rearrangement links TRBV7-9 to TRBJ1-5; D unresolved. Trimming removed 1 base from V and 7 bases from J, with 8 bases in between. There are 13 residues in the CDR3. The germline V gene has CDR1 SEHNR and CDR2 FQNEAQ (reference sequence).

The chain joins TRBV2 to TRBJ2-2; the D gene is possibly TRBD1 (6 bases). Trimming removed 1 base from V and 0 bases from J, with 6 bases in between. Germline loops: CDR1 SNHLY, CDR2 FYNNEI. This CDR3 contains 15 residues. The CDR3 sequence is CASSEGTANTGELFF. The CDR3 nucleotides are TGTGCCAGCAGTGAAGGGACAGCGAACACCGGGGAGCTGTTTTTT.

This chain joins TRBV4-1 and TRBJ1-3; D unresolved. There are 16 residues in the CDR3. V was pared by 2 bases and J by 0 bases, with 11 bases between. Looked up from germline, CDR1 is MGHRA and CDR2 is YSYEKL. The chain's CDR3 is CASSQPTSSSGNTIYF. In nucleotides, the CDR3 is TGCGCCAGCAGCCAACCCACCTCCAGCTCTGGAAACACCATATATTTT.

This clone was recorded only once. The CDR3 sequence is CASSYSGLSHTDTQYF. CDR3 sequence (DNA): TGTGCCAGCAGTTACTCGGGACTATCCCACACAGATACGCAGTATTTT. J is TRBJ2-3 and V is TRBV6-6, with TRBD2 matching over 7 bases. The CDR3 has 16 residues. V shed 0 bases and J 2 bases; nucleotides not matched to a gene: 5. Looked up from germline, CDR1 is MNHNY and CDR2 is SVGAGI (reference sequence).

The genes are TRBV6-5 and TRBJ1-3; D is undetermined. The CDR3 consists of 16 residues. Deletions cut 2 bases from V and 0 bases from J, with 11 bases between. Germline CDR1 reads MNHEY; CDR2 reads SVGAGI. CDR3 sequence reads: CASSYAGFSSGNTIYF. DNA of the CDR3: TGTGCCAGCAGTTACGCGGGATTCAGCTCTGGAAACACCATATATTTT.

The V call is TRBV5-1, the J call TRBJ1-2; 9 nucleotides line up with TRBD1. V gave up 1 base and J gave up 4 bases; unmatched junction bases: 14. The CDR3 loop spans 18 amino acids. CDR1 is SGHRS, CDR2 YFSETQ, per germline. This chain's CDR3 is CASSLLPAGQGTIYGYTF. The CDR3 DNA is TGCGCCAGCAGCTTGCTACCCGCGGGACAGGGAACAATCTATGGCTACACCTTC.

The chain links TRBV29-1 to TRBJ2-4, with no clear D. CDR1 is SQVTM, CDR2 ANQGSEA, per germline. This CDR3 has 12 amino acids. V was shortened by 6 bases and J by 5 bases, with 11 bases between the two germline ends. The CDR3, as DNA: TGCAGCGTCGCGGTCGCGGAAAACATTCAGTACTTC. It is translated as CSVAVAENIQYF.

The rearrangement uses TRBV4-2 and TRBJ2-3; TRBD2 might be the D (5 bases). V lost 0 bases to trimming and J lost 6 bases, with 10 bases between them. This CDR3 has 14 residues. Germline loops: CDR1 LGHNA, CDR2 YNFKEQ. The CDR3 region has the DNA TGTGCCAGCAGCCAAGACGTCGGCGGGGATACGCAGTATTTT. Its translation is CASSQDVGGDTQYF.

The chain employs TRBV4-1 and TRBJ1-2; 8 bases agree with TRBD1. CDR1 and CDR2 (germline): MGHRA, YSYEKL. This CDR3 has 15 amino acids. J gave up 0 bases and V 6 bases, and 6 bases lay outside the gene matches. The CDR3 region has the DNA TGCGCCAGCAGTCAATGGACAGGGACTAACTATGGCTACACCTTC. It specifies CASSQWTGTNYGYTF.

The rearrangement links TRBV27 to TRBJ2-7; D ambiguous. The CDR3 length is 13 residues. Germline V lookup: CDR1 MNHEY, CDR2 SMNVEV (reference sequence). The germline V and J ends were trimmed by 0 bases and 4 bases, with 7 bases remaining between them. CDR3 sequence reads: CASSLSDKYEQYF. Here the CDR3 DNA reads TGTGCCAGCAGTTTATCCGACAAGTACGAGCAGTACTTC.